These 31 T cell receptor beta chains originate from one sample sequenced in a study of shared clonotypes between healthy human individuals. The repertoire was sequenced with immunoSEQ multiplex PCR; TCRdb's copy has only in-frame clones and lacks some. Altogether 1.5 million to 2.5 million clones are present, about 95% being singletons, with the ten largest covering roughly 1%. Naive CD8 cells lacked CD45RO, underwent positive selection for CCR7 and left out terminally differentiated effector memory CD45RA+ cells. The sequenced sample was naive CD8+ T cells sorted from blood. These TCRs come from a man younger than 30 in good health.

In DNA form, the CDR3 reads TGTGCCAGCTTATCCGGGGTCGGCAACACTGAAGCTTTCTTT. Translation: CASLSGVGNTEAFF. The V and J genes are TRBV7-9 and TRBJ1-1; D is uncertain. The CDR3 length is 14 residues. The germline V gene has CDR1 SEHNR and CDR2 FQNEAQ (reference sequence). V was shortened by 8 bases and J by 2 bases, with 15 bases between the two germline ends.

Remarks on this clone: Other DNA sequences in the sample encode the same CDR3. The rearrangement uses TRBV27 and TRBJ2-1; TRBD2 matches 12 bases. The CDR3 covers 16 residues. CDR1 MNHEY and CDR2 SMNVEV come from the germline V gene (reference sequence). The V and J ends lost 0 bases and 3 bases, in that order; junction bases with no gene match: 0. The CDR3 DNA is TGTGCCAGCAGTTTATCGACTAGCGGGAGCTACAATGAGCAGTTCTTC. Amino acid sequence: CASSLSTSGSYNEQFF.

The V call is TRBV18, the J call TRBJ2-3; 7 bases are shared with TRBD1. The CDR3 has 17 amino acids. Looked up from germline, CDR1 is KGHSH and CDR2 is LQKENI. Trimming cost V 1 base and J 5 bases; bases outside gene matches: 12. The CDR3 is CASSPQVTGKLIDTQYF. CDR3 in DNA: TGTGCCAGCTCACCACAGGTGACAGGGAAGTTAATAGATACGCAGTATTTT.

V is TRBV29-1 and J is TRBJ2-1; D is unresolved. The germline V gene encodes CDR1 SQVTM and CDR2 ANQGSEA. The CDR3 is 13 residues long. Trimming removed 3 bases from V and 7 bases from J, with 13 bases in between. The CDR3 DNA follows: TGCAGCGTTGATAGGAACGGTGATAATGAGCAGTTCTTC. Its protein product is CSVDRNGDNEQFF.

This rearrangement joins TRBV7-2 to TRBJ2-1; 10 bases line up with TRBD2. The CDR3 is made up of 16 amino acids. Per the germline V gene, CDR1 is SGHTA and CDR2 is FQGNSA. The V and J ends lost 3 bases and 3 bases, in that order; junction bases with no gene match: 5. The CDR3 bases are TGTGCCAGCAGCTTCACCCTAGCGGGAGTCTACAATGAGCAGTTCTTC. Its protein product is CASSFTLAGVYNEQFF.

This clone occurred once. The chain combines TRBV28 with TRBJ1-6; 7 bases agree with TRBD1. The ends lost 2 bases at V and 3 bases at J; junction bases unmatched: 4. This CDR3 contains 16 residues. Germline assignment: CDR1 MDHEN and CDR2 SYDVKM. The CDR3 region is CASSLQAGGYNSPLHF. For the CDR3, the DNA is TGTGCCAGCAGTTTACAGGCAGGGGGCTATAATTCACCCCTCCACTTT.

The chain links TRBV21-1 to TRBJ2-7; TRBD1 is taken as the D call from the table, unchecked against the DNA. TRBV21-1 is an annotated pseudogene. This CDR3 is 17 amino acids long. CDR3 nucleotide sequence: TGTGCCAGCAGCAAAGGAGGACAGGGGGCGAAATCCTACGAGCAGTACTTC. Amino acids: CASSKGGQGAKSYEQYF.

The rearrangement joins TRBV5-1 to TRBJ1-1; 10 nucleotides align to TRBD1. V dropped 5 bases and J dropped 5; count of bases not matched to a gene: 3. Germline CDR1 and CDR2: SGHRS and YFSETQ. This CDR3 has 13 amino acids. In nucleotides, the CDR3 is TGCGCCAGCAGAGGGACAGGGGAAACTGAAGCTTTCTTT. The encoded protein is CASRGTGETEAFF.

For the CDR3, the DNA is TGTGCCAGCAGCTCTGTGGATGGGGGCAATAATGAGCAGTTCTTC. Encoded protein: CASSSVDGGNNEQFF. The chain recombines TRBV7-9 with TRBJ2-1, with TRBD1 as a possible D gene (6 bases). Trimming cost V 4 bases and J 7 bases, with 17 bases left between them. The length of the CDR3 is 15 residues. Germline assignment: CDR1 SEHNR and CDR2 FQNEAQ (reference sequence).

This chain connects TRBV7-9 to TRBJ2-7; D unclear. The CDR3 is made up of 12 amino acids. V shed 5 bases and J shed 2 bases, with 7 bases lying between them. From germline, CDR1 is SEHNR and CDR2 FQNEAQ (reference sequence). The chain's CDR3 is CASSTGPYEQYF. The CDR3 DNA reads as TGTGCCAGCAGCACCGGCCCCTACGAGCAGTACTTC.

V gene TRBV4-1 combines with J gene TRBJ2-1; the D is unclear. This CDR3 comprises 13 residues. Germline-derived CDR1 and CDR2 are MGHRA and YSYEKL. V lost 4 bases, J lost 3 bases, and 7 bases lay in between. CDR3 sequence (DNA): TGCGCCAGCAGCCGGAACAGCTACAATGAGCAGTTCTTC. This codes for CASSRNSYNEQFF.

This sequence joins TRBV27 and TRBJ1-5, with a weak D call TRBD1 (5 bases). Trimming removed 6 bases at V and 0 bases at J, with 21 bases between. The germline V gene has CDR1 MNHEY and CDR2 SMNVEV (reference sequence). The CDR3 is 18 residues long. CDR3 sequence: CASSSMWDSILSNQPQHF. As DNA, the CDR3 is TGTGCCAGCAGCTCAATGTGGGACTCCATCCTTAGCAATCAGCCCCAGCATTTT.

V usage is TRBV5-1 and J usage is TRBJ2-1, with D hard to call. This CDR3 is 16 amino acids long. V gave up 0 bases and J gave up 0 bases, with 10 bases separating them. Per germline, CDR1 SGHRS and CDR2 YFSETQ. DNA of the CDR3: TGCGCCAGCAGCTTGGAAAAGGGCGGCTCCTACAATGAGCAGTTCTTC. Translated: CASSLEKGGSYNEQFF.

The J gene is TRBJ1-1, the V gene TRBV9, with no clear D. Germline V gene data show CDR1 as SGDLS and CDR2 as YYNGEE. V was cut by 4 bases and J by 1 base, with 14 bases left in between. The CDR3 consists of 15 residues. The CDR3 nucleotides are TGTGCCAGCAGCCACGGACTCGCTGGGAACACTGAAGCTTTCTTT. Its protein is CASSHGLAGNTEAFF.

This chain joins TRBV6-5 and TRBJ1-6; D unresolved. Germline V gene data show CDR1 as MNHEY and CDR2 as SVGAGI. The length of the CDR3 is 13 residues. V lost 6 bases, J lost 3 bases, and 6 bases lay in between. CDR3 loop: CASSYDYNSPLHF. CDR3 in DNA: TGTGCCAGCAGCTACGACTATAATTCACCCCTCCACTTT.

This clone has a single count. V is TRBV5-6 and J is TRBJ2-2, with D possibly matching TRBD2 (7 bases). The germline V and J ends were trimmed by 0 bases and 5 bases, with 17 bases remaining between them. The CDR3 is 17 residues long. Germline V gene lookup returns CDR1 SGHDT and CDR2 YYEEEE. CDR3 protein: CASSLEVRGAITGELFF. CDR3 nucleotide sequence: TGTGCCAGCAGCTTGGAAGTTCGGGGGGCGATTACCGGGGAGCTGTTTTTT. The full variable domain, in which reference TRBV5-6 and TRBJ2-2 provide the parts outside the CDR3, is DAGVTQSPTHLIKTRGQQVTLRCSPKSGHDTVSWYQQALGQGPQFIFQYYEEEERQRGNFPDRFSGHQFPNYSSELNVNALLLGDSALYLCASSLEVRGAITGELFFGEGSRLTVL.

This clone was recorded once. The J gene is TRBJ1-2, the V gene TRBV28; D unclear. Deletions cut 3 bases from V and 6 bases from J, with 20 bases between. Per germline, CDR1 MDHEN and CDR2 SYDVKM. The CDR3 extends over 16 amino acids. The CDR3: CASSFPLLRGEDGYTF. CDR3 coding DNA: TGTGCCAGCAGTTTCCCCCTTCTGCGGGGAGAGGATGGCTACACCTTC.

A note on this clone: Other DNA sequences in this specimen translate into the identical CDR3. The DNA of the CDR3 is TGCGCCAGCAGCCAAGACGTGGGGGGCTACGAGCAGTACTTC. As protein: CASSQDVGGYEQYF. V and J are TRBV4-1 and TRBJ2-7, with a weak D call TRBD2 (6 bases). The germline gives CDR1 MGHRA, CDR2 YSYEKL. This CDR3 contains 14 residues. Trimming cost V 0 bases and J 3 bases, with 9 bases left between them.

As to this clone: Other DNA sequences in this sample translate to the same CDR3. The CDR3 is CASSVGQASYEQYF. The CDR3 nucleotides are TGTGCCAGCAGCGTCGGACAGGCCTCCTACGAGCAGTACTTC. The V gene is TRBV9, the J gene TRBJ2-7, with TRBD1 identical over 7 bases. V was pared by 2 bases and J by 0 bases, with 2 bases of the junction left unmatched. The CDR3 loop spans 14 amino acids. Germline V gene sequence: CDR1 SGDLS, CDR2 YYNGEE.

The chain is built from TRBV4-3 and TRBJ2-3; tentatively, D is TRBD2 (5 bases). V dropped 1 base and J dropped 4 bases, with 15 bases sitting between them. CDR1 and CDR2 (germline): LGHNA, YSLEER. The CDR3 sequence is 16 residues long. CDR3 coding DNA: TGCGCCAGCAGCCAAGCAGAGCGGTCCTTCGCAGATACGCAGTATTTT. Encoded protein: CASSQAERSFADTQYF.

J is TRBJ2-2 and V is TRBV27; no definite D call. The germline V gene encodes CDR1 MNHEY and CDR2 SMNVEV (reference sequence). The CDR3 has 13 residues. V was trimmed by 3 bases and J by 3 bases, leaving 5 bases between them. As DNA, the CDR3 is TGTGCCAGCAGTTTTCTCGACACCGGGGAGCTGTTTTTT. Translated: CASSFLDTGELFF.

The chain employs TRBV28 and TRBJ1-4, with 7 bases identical to TRBD1. This CDR3 contains 16 residues. From germline, CDR1 is MDHEN and CDR2 SYDVKM. Trimming took 6 bases from V and 5 from J; bases not matched to a gene: 12. In DNA, the CDR3 is TGTGCCAGCAGCATCAGCCTCGACAGGGTAAATGAAAAACTGTTTTTT. This codes for CASSISLDRVNEKLFF.

The rearrangement uses TRBV5-4 and TRBJ2-5; D call uncertain. Germline CDR1 SGHNT, CDR2 YYREEE (reference sequence). Trimming took off 4 bases at V and 0 bases at J, with 10 bases between the two ends. This CDR3 is built from 14 residues. CDR3 region: CASSPTNDQETQYF. As DNA, the CDR3 is TGTGCCAGCAGCCCAACGAATGACCAAGAGACCCAGTACTTC.

The CDR3 bases are TGTGCCAGCAGCTCGGGACCTTACTCCTACAATGAGCAGTTCTTC. This sequence encodes CASSSGPYSYNEQFF. The chain uses TRBV7-2 and TRBJ2-1; D is possibly TRBD1 or TRBD2 (5 bases each). V was clipped by 4 bases and J by 0 bases, with 10 bases between them. Germline V lookup: CDR1 SGHTA, CDR2 FQGNSA. This CDR3 is built from 15 residues.

V gene TRBV7-2 combines with J gene TRBJ2-2; 9 bases match TRBD2. The germline gives CDR1 SGHTA, CDR2 FQGNSA. The CDR3 totals 15 residues. After removal of 2 bases from V and 8 bases from J, the junction contained 6 bases not matched to a gene. CDR3 region: CASSLLAGLSGELFF. Written as DNA, the CDR3 is TGTGCCAGCAGCTTACTAGCGGGACTGTCTGGGGAGCTGTTTTTT.

A word on this clone: A junction end diverges from the germline sequence, so it may reflect a read error. This chain links TRBV7-9 with TRBJ1-1; TRBD1 matches at 9 bases. CDR1 and CDR2 (germline): SEHNR, FQNEAQ (reference sequence). The CDR3 loop spans 14 amino acids. The DNA of the CDR3 is TGTGCCAGCAGCTTAGCGGCGGACAGGGGTGAACCTTTCTTT. Residues: CASSLAADRGEPFF.

This clone was seen just once. The chain joins TRBV6-6 to TRBJ1-1; 8 positions match TRBD1. With V trimmed by 5 bases and J by 5 bases, 10 bases remained unmatched. Germline assignment: CDR1 MNHNY and CDR2 SVGAGI (reference sequence). This CDR3 is built from 15 residues. CDR3 amino acids: CASSPRTGRETEAFF. CDR3 nucleotides: TGTGCCAGCAGTCCGCGGACAGGGAGGGAGACTGAAGCTTTCTTT.

The V call is TRBV19, the J call TRBJ1-1; D unresolved. Trimming pared 6 bases from V and 6 bases from J, leaving 14 bases between. Germline V gives CDR1 LNHDA, CDR2 SQIVND (reference sequence). The CDR3 has 13 residues. The DNA for the CDR3 is TGTGCCAGTAGGGATCTAATGGCAGCTGAAGCTTTCTTT. This encodes CASRDLMAAEAFF.

CDR3 nucleotide sequence: TGTGCCAGCGGCCTATTGGGGGGCATGACGCAGTATTTT. It is translated as CASGLLGGMTQYF. This chain uses TRBV27 with TRBJ2-3; either TRBD1 or TRBD2 may fit D (6 bases each). CDR1 MNHEY and CDR2 SMNVEV come from the germline V gene (reference sequence). The length of the CDR3 is 13 residues. V lost 8 bases and J lost 9, with 18 bases in between.

V usage is TRBV10-3 and J usage is TRBJ2-7; D possibly corresponds to TRBD2 (6 bases). CDR3 length equals 13 residues. In germline, CDR1 is ENHRY, CDR2 SYGVKD. V was shortened by 2 bases and J by 3 bases, with 8 bases between the two germline ends. The DNA of the CDR3 is TGTGCCATCAGTGAGACTAGCTTCTACGAGCAGTACTTC. Translated: CAISETSFYEQYF.

As regards this clone: Other DNA sequences in the sample encode the same CDR3. The J gene is TRBJ1-5, the V gene TRBV7-9; D remains unclear. CDR3 size: 12 residues. The germline gives CDR1 SEHNR, CDR2 FQNEAQ (reference sequence). V gave up 3 bases and J gave up 7 bases, with 7 bases separating them. DNA of the CDR3: TGTGCCAGCAGCTTTGGTGGCCAGCCCCAGCATTTT. This sequence encodes CASSFGGQPQHF.